A single sample is the source of the 27 T cell receptor beta chains below, sequenced in a study of T-cell reconstitution after alpha-beta-depleted transplantation in children. Unique molecular identifiers were built into the TCRbeta library. Using its own MiXCR run on the PCR reads, TCRdb lists one record per CDR3 protein. The table has some 550,000 distinct CDR3 sequences, about a sixth seen once. The sequencing here drew on PBMCs from the stem cell graft donor, taken from the stem cell graft. The receptors stem from a human donor who donated a stem cell graft to a child with acute lymphoblastic leukemia.

This clonotype was counted a few times. The J gene is TRBJ2-7, the V gene TRBV5-6; D gene uncertain. Germline lookup yields CDR1 SGHDT and CDR2 YYEEEE. The CDR3 sequence is 14 residues long. V was shortened by 0 bases and J by 3 bases, with 10 bases between the two germline ends. The CDR3 here is CASSLGQIGYEQYF. Written as DNA, the CDR3 is TGTGCCAGCAGCTTGGGGCAAATAGGCTACGAGCAGTACTTC.

The V call is TRBV14, the J call TRBJ2-5, with 7 bases matching TRBD2. The CDR3 is made up of 16 amino acids. The J segment lost 4 bases and the V segment lost 4 bases, leaving 12 bases of the junction unmatched. The germline CDR1 and CDR2 sequences are SGHDN and FVKESK. CDR3 sequence reads: CASSLPPAGVAETQYF. The DNA of the CDR3 is TGTGCCAGCAGCCTCCCACCGGCGGGAGTGGCAGAGACCCAGTACTTC.

This clonotype was seen at least ten times. The CDR3 is CASRRTRAGFQETQYF. The CDR3 DNA follows: TGTGCCAGCAGGCGCACTAGAGCGGGGTTTCAAGAGACCCAGTACTTC. The chain has TRBV12-3 or TRBV12-4 and TRBJ2-5; 7 bases fit TRBD2. J lost 2 bases, V lost 6 bases, and 12 bases had no gene match. This CDR3 has 16 residues.

The chain carries TRBV13 and TRBJ2-3; D perhaps matches TRBD1 (5 bases). In germline, CDR1 is PRHDT, CDR2 FYEKMQ (reference sequence). Trimming stripped 4 bases from V and 7 bases from J, with 12 bases between. The CDR3 is 13 residues long. The CDR3 DNA follows: TGTGCCAGCAGCTGGGGTCGACAGAATACGCAGTATTTT. Translation gives CASSWGRQNTQYF.

V is TRBV10-2 and J is TRBJ1-1; D perhaps matches TRBD1 (6 bases). There are 13 residues in the CDR3. The V end was cut by 6 bases, the J end by 5 bases, with 13 bases between. Germline V gives CDR1 WSHSY, CDR2 SAAADI. The CDR3 sequence: CASSHREFTEAFF. CDR3 coding DNA: TGCGCCAGCAGCCACAGGGAATTTACTGAAGCTTTCTTT.

The rearrangement joins TRBV5-1 to TRBJ2-2; TRBD2 matches 9 bases. Looked up from germline, CDR1 is SGHRS and CDR2 is YFSETQ. J lost 5 bases, V lost 4 bases, and 9 bases had no gene match. The CDR3 consists of 16 residues. CDR3 DNA: TGCGCCAGCAGCATTATAAGGCTAGCGGGAACCGGGGAGCTGTTTTTT. Protein sequence: CASSIIRLAGTGELFF.

The rearrangement joins TRBV12-3 or TRBV12-4 to TRBJ2-3; D is undetermined. Trimming stripped 7 bases from V and 5 bases from J, with 7 bases between. This CDR3 spans 11 amino acids. CDR3 loop: CASKALDTQYF. The CDR3 coding sequence is TGTGCCAGCAAGGCGCTAGATACGCAGTATTTT.

The chain is built from TRBV7-8 and TRBJ2-1, with 9 bases fitting TRBD2. The germline gives CDR1 SGHVS, CDR2 FQNEAQ. J gave up 8 bases and V 5 bases, and 10 bases lay outside the gene matches. CDR3 size: 15 residues. DNA for the CDR3: TGTGCCAGCAGCCCTGGGCTAGCGGGAATCGATGAGCAGTTCTTC. The encoded protein is CASSPGLAGIDEQFF.

The chain carries TRBV5-1 and TRBJ2-5; 7 nucleotides match TRBD2. Germline V lookup: CDR1 SGHRS, CDR2 YFSETQ. This CDR3 has 15 residues. The J segment lost 4 bases and the V segment lost 0 bases, leaving 6 bases of the junction unmatched. The CDR3 region has the DNA TGCGCCAGCAGCTTGGGAGGACTAGGTGCAGAGACCCAGTACTTC. It translates to CASSLGGLGAETQYF.

The V call is TRBV7-9, the J call TRBJ1-2; D not certain. V was trimmed by 0 bases and J by 4 bases, leaving 9 bases between them. From germline, CDR1 is SEHNR and CDR2 FQNEAQ (reference sequence). There are 14 residues in the CDR3. The CDR3 nucleotides read TGTGCCAGCAGCTTAGCTCCAGAACCCTATGGCTACACCTTC. Amino acid sequence: CASSLAPEPYGYTF. The complete variable domain, with remaining parts taken from reference TRBV7-9 and TRBJ1-2, reads DTGVSQNPRHKITKRGQNVTFRCDPISEHNRLYWYRQTLGQGPEFLTYFQNEAQLEKSRLLSDRFSAERPKGSFSTLEIQRTEQGDSAMYLCASSLAPEPYGYTFGSGTRLTVV.

The genes are TRBV5-1 and TRBJ2-1; D is possibly TRBD2 (6 bases). Germline V gene lookup returns CDR1 SGHRS and CDR2 YFSETQ. The CDR3 consists of 15 residues. The ends were cut back, 3 bases at V and 8 bases at J, with 18 bases in the middle. CDR3 coding DNA: TGCGCCAGCAGCTCCCGGGGGATGGAGTCGTATGAGCAGTTCTTC. Protein sequence: CASSSRGMESYEQFF.

This clonotype was seen a single time. The V call is TRBV7-2, the J call TRBJ2-2, with 10 bases lining up with TRBD2. The CDR3 extends over 15 amino acids. V lost 6 bases, J lost 2 bases, and 3 bases stayed unmatched. CDR1 SGHTA and CDR2 FQGNSA come from the germline V gene. Here the CDR3 DNA reads TGTGCCAGCAGGGGGACTAGCGCAAACACCGGGGAGCTGTTTTTT. Translating gives CASRGTSANTGELFF.

The rearrangement links TRBV5-1 to TRBJ1-1; possible D gene TRBD1, 5 bases. Trimming shortened V by 1 base and J by 4 bases, and 20 bases separated the two germline ends. The germline gives CDR1 SGHRS, CDR2 YFSETQ. The CDR3 has 17 amino acids. Written as DNA, the CDR3 is TGCGCCAGCAGCTTGTCCGCAGGGTGGCAAGGTAGCACTGAAGCTTTCTTT. Amino acids: CASSLSAGWQGSTEAFF.

This chain joins TRBV25-1 and TRBJ2-5; D is uncertain. Germline V gene data show CDR1 as MGHDK and CDR2 as SYGVNS. Trimming shortened V by 5 bases and J by 5 bases, and 12 bases separated the two germline ends. The CDR3 sequence is 13 residues long. The CDR3 nucleotides are TGTGCCAGCAGTTTCGGTGTTCTGGAGACCCAGTACTTC. It is translated as CASSFGVLETQYF.

Only a few counts were recorded for this clonotype. The CDR3: CASSLYTGEETQYF. As DNA, the CDR3 is TGTGCCAGCAGTTTATATACAGGGGAAGAGACCCAGTACTTC. The rearrangement links TRBV27 to TRBJ2-5; TRBD1 aligns across 7 bases. The germline V gene encodes CDR1 MNHEY and CDR2 SMNVEV (reference sequence). J gave up 3 bases and V 1 base, and 2 bases lay outside the gene matches. The CDR3 totals 14 residues.

This clonotype has just a few counts. The chain joins TRBV19 to TRBJ2-1; D is undetermined. The CDR3 is made up of 13 amino acids. CDR1 is LNHDA and CDR2 is SQIVND in the germline V gene (reference sequence). Trimming removed 4 bases at V and 7 bases at J, with 11 bases between. The chain's CDR3 is CASSTLIKNEQFF. CDR3 DNA: TGTGCCAGTAGTACATTAATCAAAAATGAGCAGTTCTTC.

The J gene is TRBJ1-1, the V gene TRBV10-3, with 7 bases that match TRBD1. J gave up 6 bases and V 7 bases, and 8 bases lay outside the gene matches. Per germline, CDR1 ENHRY and CDR2 SYGVKD. This CDR3 has 13 residues. The CDR3 DNA sequence: TGTGCCATCAAAGGACAGGAAAGGCCTGAAGCTTTCTTT. This translates into CAIKGQERPEAFF.

This clonotype has only a few counts. This rearrangement joins TRBV5-1 to TRBJ2-7; 9 bases are a match to TRBD2. This CDR3 contains 14 residues. V lost 4 bases and J lost 5; bases outside the gene matches: 7. Germline values: CDR1 SGHRS, CDR2 YFSETQ. CDR3 loop: CASSPGTSLNEQYF. In DNA form, the CDR3 reads TGCGCCAGCAGCCCCGGGACTAGCCTGAACGAGCAGTACTTC.

This clonotype has a handful of counts. V is TRBV12-3 or TRBV12-4 and J is TRBJ2-2, with 11 bases that match TRBD1. This CDR3 spans 16 amino acids. The V gene end was trimmed by 5 bases and the J gene end by 4 bases; junction bases not matched to a gene: 6. The DNA for the CDR3 is TGTGCCAGCAGTCCCCCGGGACAGGGGGGCACCGGGGAGCTGTTTTTT. Protein product: CASSPPGQGGTGELFF.

The chain has TRBV9 and TRBJ2-7; D possibly corresponds to TRBD2 (6 bases). Trimming took 4 bases from V and 3 from J, leaving 17 bases between them. The CDR3 spans 15 residues. CDR1 and CDR2 from the germline V gene are SGDLS and YYNGEE. The CDR3: CASSMHGGRIYEQYF. CDR3 bases: TGTGCCAGCAGCATGCACGGAGGGCGGATCTACGAGCAGTACTTC.

The chain carries TRBV27 and TRBJ2-1; D is possibly TRBD1 (6 bases). Trimming removed 6 bases from V and 3 bases from J, with 12 bases in between. Germline values: CDR1 MNHEY, CDR2 SMNVEV (reference sequence). The CDR3 consists of 14 residues. CDR3 nucleotide sequence: TGTGCCAGCAGAGCAGGGGTTCTCTACAATGAGCAGTTCTTC. Amino acids: CASRAGVLYNEQFF.

This clonotype was recorded once. This sequence joins TRBV5-1 and TRBJ1-2; TRBD1 matches at 8 bases. There are 15 residues in the CDR3. J was trimmed by 6 bases and V by 2 bases; bases with no gene match: 9. In germline, CDR1 is SGHRS, CDR2 YFSETQ. CDR3 protein: CASSFRGRVIDGYTF. The CDR3 DNA is TGCGCCAGCAGCTTCAGGGGGCGCGTAATTGATGGCTACACCTTC.

The sample holds a few counts of this clonotype. V usage is TRBV7-8 and J usage is TRBJ1-6; tentatively, D is TRBD1 (5 bases). CDR1 and CDR2 (germline): SGHVS, FQNEAQ. CDR3 length: 13 residues. Trimming removed 5 bases from V and 11 bases from J, with 13 bases in between. DNA for the CDR3: TGTGCCAGCAGCGACGGGACGGTTGCACCCCTCCACTTT. Protein sequence: CASSDGTVAPLHF.

CDR3 loop: CASKPKTTGGPSADTQYF. The CDR3 bases are TGCGCCAGCAAACCTAAAACCACGGGAGGGCCAAGTGCAGATACGCAGTATTTT. This chain joins TRBV5-1 and TRBJ2-3, with 8 bases aligning to TRBD2. This CDR3 is built from 18 residues. CDR1 SGHRS and CDR2 YFSETQ come from the germline V gene. V dropped 6 bases and J dropped 4; count of bases not matched to a gene: 19.

The chain carries TRBV2 and TRBJ1-1, with TRBD1 matching over 7 bases. The V segment lost 2 bases and the J segment 3 bases; nucleotides outside the gene matches: 3. The CDR3 totals 14 residues. Germline CDR1 SNHLY, CDR2 FYNNEI. CDR3 in DNA: TGTGCCAGCAGTGAAAACAGGGGTTACACTGAAGCTTTCTTT. It encodes CASSENRGYTEAFF. Supplemented by reference TRBV2 and TRBJ1-1, the full variable domain reads EPEVTQTPSHQVTQMGQEVILRCVPISNHLYFYWYRQILGQKVEFLVSFYNNEISEKSEIFDDQFSVERPDGSNFTLKIRSTKLEDSAMYFCASSENRGYTEAFFGQGTRLTVV.

The chain has TRBV5-1 and TRBJ1-1; D might be TRBD1 (6 bases). The ends were cut back, 6 bases at V and 1 base at J, with 10 bases in the middle. From germline, CDR1 is SGHRS and CDR2 YFSETQ. The CDR3 sequence is 13 residues long. The CDR3 spells CASKGGQNTEAFF. DNA of the CDR3: TGCGCCAGCAAGGGGGGACAGAACACTGAAGCTTTCTTT.

This clonotype was counted only a few times. The chain uses TRBV20-1 and TRBJ2-7; no definite D call. The CDR3 is made up of 15 amino acids. Germline CDR1 and CDR2: DFQATT and SNEGSKA (reference sequence). V gave up 5 bases and J gave up 0 bases, with 17 bases separating them. The CDR3 loop reads CSALQKSIISYEQYF. CDR3 nucleotide sequence: TGCAGTGCTTTGCAGAAGAGCATTATCTCCTACGAGCAGTACTTC.